Many counts were recorded for the clone carrying this T cell receptor beta chain. Specified time point: before trial treatment. These data belong to a study of low-dose radiotherapy and immunotherapy resistance in tumors. About the study: Cohort 1 was given 0.5 Gy per fraction every 2 weeks, for 6.5 Gy total.

Primers used for first-strand cDNA, a TRAV- and TRBV-specific set, covered both alpha and beta chains. The TCRs were subjected to amplification over approximately 20 PCR cycles employing a constant-region primer in conjunction with a V-primer adapter. TCRdb re-analysed the reads in MiXCR, keeping a single row per CDR3 protein. The table records approximately 84,000 distinct CDR3 sequences, roughly a sixth of them present only once. The TCR sequence derives from a male donor with prostate cancer. Sequenced here: PBMCs, sampled before treatment.

CDR3 in amino acids: CASSLWYEQYF. The CDR3 nucleotides read TGTGCCAGCAGCTTATGGTACGAGCAGTACTTC. The V gene is TRBV11-2, the J gene TRBJ2-7; D call uncertain. The CDR3 length is 11 residues. With 2 bases removed from V and 4 bases from J, the gap between germline ends came to 3 bases. Germline V gene lookup returns CDR1 SGHAT and CDR2 FQNNGV.